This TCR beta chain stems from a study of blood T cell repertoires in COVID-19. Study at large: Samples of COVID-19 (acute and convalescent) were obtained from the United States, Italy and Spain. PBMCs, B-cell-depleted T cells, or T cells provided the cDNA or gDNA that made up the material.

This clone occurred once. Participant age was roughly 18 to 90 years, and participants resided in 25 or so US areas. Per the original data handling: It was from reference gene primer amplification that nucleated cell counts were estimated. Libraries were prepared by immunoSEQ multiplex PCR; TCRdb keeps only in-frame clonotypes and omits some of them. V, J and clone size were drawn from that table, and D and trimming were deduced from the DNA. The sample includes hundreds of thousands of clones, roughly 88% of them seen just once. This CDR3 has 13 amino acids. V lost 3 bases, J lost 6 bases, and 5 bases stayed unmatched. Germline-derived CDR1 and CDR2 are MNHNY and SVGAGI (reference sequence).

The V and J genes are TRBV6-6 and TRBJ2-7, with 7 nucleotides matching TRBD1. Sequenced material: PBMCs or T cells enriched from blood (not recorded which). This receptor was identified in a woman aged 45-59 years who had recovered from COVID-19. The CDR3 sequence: CASSYFAGGEQYF. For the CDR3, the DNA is TGTGCCAGCAGTTATTTCGCAGGGGGCGAGCAGTACTTC.